The following is a T cell receptor (beta chain) sequence with its context. The sample originates from a study of cytomegalovirus exposure and HLA in healthy donors. PCR involved 60 Vbeta and 13 Jbeta primers. Method: immunoSEQ multiplex PCR; TCRdb's copy keeps in-frame clones and lacks some. The table includes 150,000 to 200,000 clones, roughly 75% detected once. From germline, CDR1 is LNHDA and CDR2 SQIVND (reference sequence). This CDR3 has 17 residues. With V trimmed by 8 bases and J by 1 base, 14 bases remained unmatched. Sequenced: PBMCs. This TCR derives from a woman in her forties in good health and CMV-seropositive. This chain uses TRBV19 with TRBJ1-2; 9 bases line up with TRBD1. CDR3 in DNA: TGTGCCAGTCACCGGAGGGTGACAGGGGGAGATAACTATGGCTACACCTTC. Translating gives CASHRRVTGGDNYGYTF. Variable domain in full (rest from reference TRBV19 and TRBJ1-2): DGGITQSPKYLFRKEGQNVTLSCEQNLNHDAMYWYRQDPGQGLRLIYYSQIVNDFQKGDIAEGYSVSREKKESFPLTVTSAQKNPTAFYLCASHRRVTGGDNYGYTFGSGTRLTVV.